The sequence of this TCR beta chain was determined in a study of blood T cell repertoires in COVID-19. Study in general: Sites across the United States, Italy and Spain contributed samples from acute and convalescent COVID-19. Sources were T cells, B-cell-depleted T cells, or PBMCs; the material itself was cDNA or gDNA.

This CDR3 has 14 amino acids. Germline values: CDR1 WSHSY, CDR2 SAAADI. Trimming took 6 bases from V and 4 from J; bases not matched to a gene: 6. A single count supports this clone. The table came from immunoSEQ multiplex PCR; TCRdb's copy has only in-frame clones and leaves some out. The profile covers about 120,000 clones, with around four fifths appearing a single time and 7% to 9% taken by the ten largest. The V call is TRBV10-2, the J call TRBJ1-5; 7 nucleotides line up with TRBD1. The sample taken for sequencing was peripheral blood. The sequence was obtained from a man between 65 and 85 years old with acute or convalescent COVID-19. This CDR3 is CASSPGRGNQPQHF. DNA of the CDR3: TGCGCCAGCAGCCCGGGCAGGGGGAATCAGCCCCAGCATTTT.